The source of this T cell receptor beta chain is a study of human T cells and chemical hapten exposure. Study findings and constraints: Since the donors had alopecia, their immune response may not be the same as that of healthy people. With regard to DPC sensitization, TCRs above 1 in 1000 frequency did not change.

Time point of the sample: patch test 2, 6 weeks after DPC sensitization. Treatment: therapeutic diphenylcyclopropenone sensitization with weekly scalp DPC. Those who donated were patients with alopecia, 18 to 70 years of age, and suitable for DPC. This clonotype was detected ten times or more. Its antigen is still unknown. The CDR3 is made up of 15 amino acids. With V trimmed by 5 bases and J by 0 bases, 3 bases remained unmatched. CDR1 and CDR2 from the germline V gene are MNHEY and SVGEGT. The library tagged individual cDNA molecules with unique molecular identifiers. MiXCR was run by TCRdb on the RACE reads, yielding one entry per CDR3 protein. The data hold approximately 100,000 distinct CDR3 sequences, with about a tenth observed a single time.

The chain carries TRBV6-2 or TRBV6-3 and TRBJ2-1; the match to TRBD1 covers 8 bases. The sequence came from a woman in her thirties or forties with alopecia areata. Some clones in this sample may be carry-over from other donors' samples. Sequenced here: whole blood, sampled in connection with sensitization to the hapten diphenylcyclopropenone (DPC). CDR3 DNA: TGTGCCAGCAGTCGTGACAGGGGCTCCTACAATGAGCAGTTCTTC. The encoded protein is CASSRDRGSYNEQFF.